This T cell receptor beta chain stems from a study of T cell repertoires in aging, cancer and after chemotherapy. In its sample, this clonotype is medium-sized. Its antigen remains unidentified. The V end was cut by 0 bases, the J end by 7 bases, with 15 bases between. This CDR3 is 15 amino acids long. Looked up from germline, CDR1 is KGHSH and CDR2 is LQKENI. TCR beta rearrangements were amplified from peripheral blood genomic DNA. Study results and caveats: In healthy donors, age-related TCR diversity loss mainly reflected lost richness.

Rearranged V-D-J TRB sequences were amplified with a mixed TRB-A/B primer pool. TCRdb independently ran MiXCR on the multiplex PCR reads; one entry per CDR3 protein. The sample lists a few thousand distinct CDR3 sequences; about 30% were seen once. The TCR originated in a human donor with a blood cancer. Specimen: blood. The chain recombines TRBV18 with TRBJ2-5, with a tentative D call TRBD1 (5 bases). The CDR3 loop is CASSPPDSAKGTQYF. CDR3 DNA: TGTGCCAGCTCACCACCAGACAGTGCTAAGGGGACCCAGTACTTC.